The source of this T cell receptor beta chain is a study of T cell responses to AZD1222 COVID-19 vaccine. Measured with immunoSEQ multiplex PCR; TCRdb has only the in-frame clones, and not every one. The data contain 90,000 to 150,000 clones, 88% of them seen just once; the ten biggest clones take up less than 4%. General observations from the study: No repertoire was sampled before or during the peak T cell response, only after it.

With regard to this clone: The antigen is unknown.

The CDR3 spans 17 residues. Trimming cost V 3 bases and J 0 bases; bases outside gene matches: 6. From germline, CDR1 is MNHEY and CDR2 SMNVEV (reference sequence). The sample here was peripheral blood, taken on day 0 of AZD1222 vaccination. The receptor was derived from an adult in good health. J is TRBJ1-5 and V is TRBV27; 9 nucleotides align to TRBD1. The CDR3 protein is CASSFRTGAFSNQPQHF. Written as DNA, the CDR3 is TGTGCCAGCAGTTTCCGGACAGGGGCTTTTAGCAATCAGCCCCAGCATTTT.